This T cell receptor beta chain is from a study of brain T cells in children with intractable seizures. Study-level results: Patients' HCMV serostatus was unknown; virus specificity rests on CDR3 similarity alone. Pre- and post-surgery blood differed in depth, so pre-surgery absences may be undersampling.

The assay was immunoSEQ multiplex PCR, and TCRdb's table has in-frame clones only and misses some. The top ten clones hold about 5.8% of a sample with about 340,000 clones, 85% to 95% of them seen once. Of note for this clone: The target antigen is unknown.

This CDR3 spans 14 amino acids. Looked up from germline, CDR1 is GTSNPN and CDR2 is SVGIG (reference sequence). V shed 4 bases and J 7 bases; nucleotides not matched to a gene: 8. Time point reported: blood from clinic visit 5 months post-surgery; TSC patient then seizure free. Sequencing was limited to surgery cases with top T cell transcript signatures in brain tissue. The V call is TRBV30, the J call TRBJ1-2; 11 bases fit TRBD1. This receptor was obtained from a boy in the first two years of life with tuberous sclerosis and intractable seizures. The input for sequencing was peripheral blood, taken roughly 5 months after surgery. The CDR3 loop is CAWKNRDRGSGYTF. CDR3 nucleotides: TGTGCCTGGAAAAACCGGGACAGGGGGTCTGGCTACACCTTC.